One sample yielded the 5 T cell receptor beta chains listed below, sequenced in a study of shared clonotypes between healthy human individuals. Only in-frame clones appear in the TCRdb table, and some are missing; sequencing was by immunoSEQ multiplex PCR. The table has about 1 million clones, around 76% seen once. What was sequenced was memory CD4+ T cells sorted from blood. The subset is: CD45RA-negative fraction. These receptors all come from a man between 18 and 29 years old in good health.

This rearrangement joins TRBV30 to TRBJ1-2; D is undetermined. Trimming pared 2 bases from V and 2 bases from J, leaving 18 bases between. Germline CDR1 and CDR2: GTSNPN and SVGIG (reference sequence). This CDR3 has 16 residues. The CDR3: CAWSPYQLGGNYGYTF. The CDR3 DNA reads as TGTGCCTGGAGTCCCTACCAGTTAGGCGGGAACTATGGCTACACCTTC.

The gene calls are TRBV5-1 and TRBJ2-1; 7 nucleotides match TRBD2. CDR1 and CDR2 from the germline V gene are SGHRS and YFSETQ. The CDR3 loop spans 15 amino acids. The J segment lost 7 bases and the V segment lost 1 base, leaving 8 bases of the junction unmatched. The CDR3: CASSLNLAEVNEQFF. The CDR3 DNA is TGCGCCAGCAGCTTGAACCTAGCGGAGGTGAATGAGCAGTTCTTC.

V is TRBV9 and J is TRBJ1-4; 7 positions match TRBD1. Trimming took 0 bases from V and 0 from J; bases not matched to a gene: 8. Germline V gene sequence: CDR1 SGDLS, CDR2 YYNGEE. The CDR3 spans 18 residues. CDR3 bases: TGTGCCAGCAGCGTAGCTGAGGGGGCGTTTGCAACTAATGAAAAACTGTTTTTT. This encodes CASSVAEGAFATNEKLFF.

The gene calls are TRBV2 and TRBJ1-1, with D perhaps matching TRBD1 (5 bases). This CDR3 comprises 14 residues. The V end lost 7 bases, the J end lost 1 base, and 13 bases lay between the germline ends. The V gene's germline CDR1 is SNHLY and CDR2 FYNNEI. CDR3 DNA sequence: TGTGCCAGCATTTTTCAGGGAAAGAACACTGAAGCTTTCTTT. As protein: CASIFQGKNTEAFF.

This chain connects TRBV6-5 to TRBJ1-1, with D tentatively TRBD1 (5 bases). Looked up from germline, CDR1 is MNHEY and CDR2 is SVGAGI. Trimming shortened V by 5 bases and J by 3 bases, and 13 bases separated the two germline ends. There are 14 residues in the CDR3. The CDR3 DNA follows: TGTGCCAGCAGTGAATGGGAGGGGCACACTGAAGCTTTCTTT. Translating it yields CASSEWEGHTEAFF.